This T cell receptor beta chain was sequenced during a study of blood T cell repertoires in COVID-19. Turning to the study itself: Collection of acute and convalescent COVID-19 samples took place in the United States, Italy and Spain.

This CDR3 region has 15 residues. V trimming: 6 bases; J trimming: 7 bases; junction bases outside the gene matches: 9. Germline CDR1 is KGHSH and CDR2 is LQKENI. In the study's own analysis: Amplification of reference gene primers provided the estimated nucleated cell counts. Here immunoSEQ multiplex PCR was the method, and the copy in TCRdb shows in-frame clones only, minus some. That table supplies the V and J calls and clone size; D and trimming were determined from the DNA. The table has 300,000 to 400,000 clones, about 89% seen once; the top ten hold around 7.8%. The rearrangement joins TRBV18 to TRBJ1-5; 10 bases are a match to TRBD1. This receptor was taken from a woman between 45 and 60 years old who had recovered from COVID-19. The specimen sequenced was peripheral blood. The CDR3 sequence: CASSPGQGRWQPQHF. The CDR3 bases are TGTGCCAGCTCCCCGGGACAGGGGAGGTGGCAGCCCCAGCATTTT.